Each of the 12 T cell receptor beta chains below was sequenced from the same sample in a study of blood T cell repertoires in COVID-19. The assay was immunoSEQ multiplex PCR, and TCRdb's table has in-frame clones only and misses some. The repertoire holds approximately 100,000 clones, with 85% as singletons. The sample consisted of peripheral blood. These receptors came from an older woman with active or convalescent COVID-19.

This chain uses TRBV14 with TRBJ1-2; TRBD1 matches 9 bases. The CDR3 covers 18 residues. CDR1 and CDR2 (germline): SGHDN, FVKESK. Trimming took 3 bases from V and 0 from J; bases not matched to a gene: 11. CDR3: CASSHDGTGRFPNYGYTF. The CDR3 DNA reads TGTGCCAGCAGCCATGACGGGACAGGGAGATTCCCTAACTATGGCTACACCTTC. Together with reference TRBV14 and TRBJ1-2, the CDR3 gives the full variable domain: EAGVTQFPSHSVIEKGQTVTLRCDPISGHDNLYWYRRVMGKEIKFLLHFVKESKQDESGMPNNRFLAERTGGTYSTLKVQPAELEDSGVYFCASSHDGTGRFPNYGYTFGSGTRLTVV.

The rearrangement uses TRBV30 and TRBJ1-4; D is possibly TRBD1 (6 bases). Germline V gives CDR1 GTSNPN, CDR2 SVGIG (reference sequence). V lost 7 bases and J 2 bases, leaving 14 bases between the germline ends. The CDR3 contains 14 residues. The DNA of the CDR3 is TGTGCCTTCAATCTCGACAGGACTAATGAAAAACTGTTTTTT. This translates into CAFNLDRTNEKLFF.

The rearrangement links TRBV11-1 to TRBJ2-3; 10 nucleotides match TRBD2. Germline lookup yields CDR1 SGHAT and CDR2 FQDESV (reference sequence). V dropped 2 bases and J dropped 7; count of bases not matched to a gene: 9. The length of the CDR3 is 16 residues. CDR3 protein: CASSLRAGGPGNTQYF. The CDR3 region has the DNA TGTGCCAGCAGCTTAAGAGCGGGGGGGCCTGGCAATACGCAGTATTTT.

The V and J genes are TRBV5-6 and TRBJ2-1, with 12 bases lining up with TRBD2. CDR1 and CDR2 (germline): SGHDT, YYEEEE. This CDR3 region has 17 residues. Losses at the gene ends were 2 bases for V and 3 bases for J; bases not matched to a gene: 6. This chain's CDR3 is CASSLRTSGTFYNEQFF. In nucleotides, the CDR3 is TGTGCCAGCAGCTTAAGGACTAGCGGGACGTTCTACAATGAGCAGTTCTTC.

The V and J genes are TRBV10-1 and TRBJ1-2; 9 nucleotides align to TRBD1. V shed 5 bases and J 13 bases; nucleotides not matched to a gene: 11. Germline V gene sequence: CDR1 WNHNN, CDR2 SYGVQD (reference sequence). The CDR3 consists of 13 residues. The CDR3 bases are TGCGCCAGCAGTCACCGGGACAGGGCCCCGCTCACCTTC. Its translation: CASSHRDRAPLTF.

For the CDR3, the DNA is TGTGCCAGCAGTGCTGCAGGGGAGATCTATGGCTACACCTTC. Translating gives CASSAAGEIYGYTF. This chain links TRBV2 with TRBJ1-2; a weak D match, TRBD1 (6 bases). The V and J ends lost 4 bases and 4 bases respectively, with 13 bases between them. The length of the CDR3 is 14 residues. Germline V lookup: CDR1 SNHLY, CDR2 FYNNEI.

V is TRBV30 and J is TRBJ1-1; 9 bases agree with TRBD1. This CDR3 region has 15 residues. Trimming cost V 3 bases and J 1 base; bases outside gene matches: 6. Germline CDR1 and CDR2: GTSNPN and SVGIG (reference sequence). CDR3 amino acids: CAWSIPGQGNTEAFF. In nucleotides, the CDR3 is TGTGCCTGGAGCATCCCGGGACAGGGGAACACTGAAGCTTTCTTT.

The chain uses TRBV15 and TRBJ1-1; 8 nucleotides line up with TRBD1. Looked up from germline, CDR1 is LNHNV and CDR2 is YYDKDF (reference sequence). The V gene end was trimmed by 0 bases and the J gene end by 5 bases; junction bases not matched to a gene: 5. The CDR3 spans 15 residues. DNA of the CDR3: TGTGCCACCAGCAGAGACAGGGGGCTGGGGACTGAAGCTTTCTTT. Translation: CATSRDRGLGTEAFF.

V usage is TRBV28 and J usage is TRBJ1-4; 9 bases align to TRBD1. Germline CDR1 and CDR2: MDHEN and SYDVKM. The J segment lost 6 bases and the V segment lost 5 bases, leaving 7 bases of the junction unmatched. The CDR3 contains 15 residues. CDR3 amino acids: CASSPGQGKDEKLFF. Written as DNA, the CDR3 is TGTGCCAGCAGTCCCGGACAGGGGAAGGATGAAAAACTGTTTTTT.

The rearrangement uses TRBV28 and TRBJ2-1; maybe TRBD1 (5 bases). In germline, CDR1 is MDHEN, CDR2 SYDVKM. This CDR3 is 17 amino acids long. V shed 2 bases and J shed 0 bases, with 14 bases lying between them. CDR3: CASSLPPRVTSYNEQFF. In nucleotides, the CDR3 is TGTGCCAGCAGTTTACCGCCCAGGGTAACCTCCTACAATGAGCAGTTCTTC. Filled out from reference TRBV28 and TRBJ2-1, the complete variable domain reads DVKVTQSSRYLVKRTGEKVFLECVQDMDHENMFWYRQDPGLGLRLIYFSYDVKMKEKGDIPEGYSVSREKKERFSLILESASTNQTSMYLCASSLPPRVTSYNEQFFGPGTRLTVL.

The V call is TRBV5-4, the J call TRBJ2-7, with 14 bases fitting TRBD2. The trim removed 5 bases at V and 5 bases at J, leaving 6 bases unmatched. The CDR3 is 15 amino acids. Germline CDR1 reads SGHNT; CDR2 reads YYREEE (reference sequence). Written as DNA, the CDR3 is TGTGCCAGCAGTCAGACTAGCGGGAGGGTCAACGAGCAGTACTTC. This translates into CASSQTSGRVNEQYF.

The V gene is TRBV20-1, the J gene TRBJ1-2; a possible D gene is TRBD1 (5 bases). The CDR3 extends over 14 amino acids. In germline, CDR1 is DFQATT, CDR2 SNEGSKA (reference sequence). V was pared by 3 bases and J by 3 bases, with 14 bases between. The CDR3 coding sequence is TGCAGTGCTAGTTCGGGGGGTCAGGACTATGGCTACACCTTC. Protein: CSASSGGQDYGYTF.